The 5 T cell receptor beta chains below were found in one sample sequenced in a study of T cells after yellow fever vaccination. TCRdb called the 5' RACE reads again in MiXCR, with one record for every CDR3 protein. The sample contains about 350,000 distinct CDR3 sequences, roughly 8.3% of which appear only once. The sample here was PBMCs, taken 35 to 50 days after the first yellow fever vaccination. All receptors derive from a man between 18 and 35 years old who received the YFV17D yellow fever vaccine.

This chain connects TRBV20-1 to TRBJ2-1; possible D gene TRBD1, 5 bases. CDR3 length: 12 residues. Germline CDR1 is DFQATT and CDR2 is SNEGSKA (reference sequence). V was trimmed by 5 bases and J by 10 bases, leaving 15 bases between them. The CDR3 nucleotides read TGCAGTGCTCAGGGTCAGGTAATCGAGCAGTTCTTC. This codes for CSAQGQVIEQFF.

This clonotype has a count of ten or more. The chain carries TRBV5-4 and TRBJ1-1; D gene ambiguous. Trimming removed 0 bases at V and 5 bases at J, with 8 bases between. This CDR3 is 13 amino acids long. Germline loops: CDR1 SGHNT, CDR2 YYREEE (reference sequence). CDR3 sequence (DNA): TGTGCCAGCAGCTTGGCCCGGGCGACTGAAGCTTTCTTT. Translated: CASSLARATEAFF.

This clonotype was observed at least ten times. The genes are TRBV7-2 and TRBJ2-7; perhaps TRBD2 as D (6 bases). Trimming took off 1 base at V and 2 bases at J, with 12 bases between the two ends. The CDR3 is 15 amino acids. Germline CDR1 and CDR2: SGHTA and FQGNSA. The CDR3, as DNA: TGTGCCAGCAGCTTAGGGCGGGGTCTCGCCTACGAGCAGTACTTC. This translates into CASSLGRGLAYEQYF.

The V gene is TRBV5-1, the J gene TRBJ2-2; D perhaps matches TRBD1 (5 bases). In germline, CDR1 is SGHRS, CDR2 YFSETQ. V lost 0 bases and J 3 bases, leaving 9 bases between the germline ends. The CDR3 covers 15 residues. The CDR3 DNA reads as TGCGCCAGCAGCTTGGAAGCACAGGACACCGGGGAGCTGTTTTTT. Its protein is CASSLEAQDTGELFF.

The chain couples TRBV4-1 to TRBJ2-3, with D unclear. The germline V and J ends were trimmed by 0 bases and 1 base, with 17 bases remaining between them. The germline gives CDR1 MGHRA, CDR2 YSYEKL. CDR3 length: 18 amino acids. The CDR3 protein is CASSQDPGFSSGTDTQYF. CDR3 nucleotides: TGCGCCAGCAGCCAAGATCCGGGCTTCAGCTCTGGCACAGATACGCAGTATTTT.